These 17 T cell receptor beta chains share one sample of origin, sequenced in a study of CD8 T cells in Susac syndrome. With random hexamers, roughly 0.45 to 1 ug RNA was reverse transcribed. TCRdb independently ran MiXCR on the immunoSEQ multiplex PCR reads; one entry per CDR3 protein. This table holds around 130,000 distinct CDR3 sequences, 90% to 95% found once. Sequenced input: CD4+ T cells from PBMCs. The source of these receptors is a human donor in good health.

This CDR3 is CASSFGQGLGQPQHF. The CDR3 nucleotides read TGTGCCAGCAGCTTCGGACAGGGCTTGGGTCAGCCCCAGCATTTT. V gene TRBV5-6 combines with J gene TRBJ1-5; 8 bases are shared with TRBD1. Germline loops: CDR1 SGHDT, CDR2 YYEEEE. With 2 bases clipped from V and 6 bases from J, the junction kept 7 bases outside the gene matches. CDR3 size: 15 residues.

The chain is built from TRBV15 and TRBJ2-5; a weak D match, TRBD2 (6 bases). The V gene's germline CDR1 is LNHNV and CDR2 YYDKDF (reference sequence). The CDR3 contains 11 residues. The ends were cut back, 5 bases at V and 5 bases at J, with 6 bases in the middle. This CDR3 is CATSGGETQYF. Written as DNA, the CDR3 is TGTGCCACCAGCGGAGGGGAGACCCAGTACTTC. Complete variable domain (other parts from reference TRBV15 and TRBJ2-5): DAMVIQNPRYQVTQFGKPVTLSCSQTLNHNVMYWYQQKSSQAPKLLFHYYDKDFNNEADTPDNFQSRRPNTSFCFLDIRSPGLGDTAMYLCATSGGETQYFGPGTRLLVL.

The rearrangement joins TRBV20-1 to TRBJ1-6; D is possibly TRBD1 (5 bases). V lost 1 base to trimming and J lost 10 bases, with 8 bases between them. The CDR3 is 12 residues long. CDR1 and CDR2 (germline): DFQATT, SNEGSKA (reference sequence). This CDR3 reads CSARAGTSPLHF. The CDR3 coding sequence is TGCAGTGCTAGAGCGGGGACCTCACCCCTCCACTTT.

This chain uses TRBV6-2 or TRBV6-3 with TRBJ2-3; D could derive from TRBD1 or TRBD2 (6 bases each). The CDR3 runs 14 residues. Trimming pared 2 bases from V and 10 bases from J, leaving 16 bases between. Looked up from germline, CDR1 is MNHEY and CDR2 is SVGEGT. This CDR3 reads CASSYGDLRGAQYF. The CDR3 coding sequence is TGTGCCAGCAGTTACGGAGACTTGAGGGGGGCGCAGTATTTT.

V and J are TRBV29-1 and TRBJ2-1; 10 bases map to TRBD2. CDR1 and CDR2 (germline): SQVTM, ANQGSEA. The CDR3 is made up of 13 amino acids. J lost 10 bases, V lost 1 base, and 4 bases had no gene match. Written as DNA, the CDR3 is TGCAGCGTTGAAGTCCTAGCGGGAGAGGAGCAGTTCTTC. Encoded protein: CSVEVLAGEEQFF.

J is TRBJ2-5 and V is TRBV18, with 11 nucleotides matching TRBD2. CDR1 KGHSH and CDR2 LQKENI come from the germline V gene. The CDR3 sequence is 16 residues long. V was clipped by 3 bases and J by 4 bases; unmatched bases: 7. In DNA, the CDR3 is TGTGCCAGCTCACCTAAACTAGCGGGAGTTTTAGAGACCCAGTACTTC. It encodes CASSPKLAGVLETQYF.

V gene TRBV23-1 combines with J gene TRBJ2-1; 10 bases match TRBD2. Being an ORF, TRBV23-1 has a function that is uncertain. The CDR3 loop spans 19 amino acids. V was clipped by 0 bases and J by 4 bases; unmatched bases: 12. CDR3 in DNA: TGCGCCAGCAGTCAATCGAGGCTAGCGGGGGAGGAACGATACAATGAGCAGTTCTTC. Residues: CASSQSRLAGEERYNEQFF.

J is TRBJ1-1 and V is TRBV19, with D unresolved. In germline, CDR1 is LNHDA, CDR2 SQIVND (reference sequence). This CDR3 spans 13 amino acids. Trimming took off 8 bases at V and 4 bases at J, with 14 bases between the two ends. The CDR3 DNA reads TGTGCCAGTCTGGCAGGAGGTCGCACTGAAGCTTTCTTT. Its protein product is CASLAGGRTEAFF.

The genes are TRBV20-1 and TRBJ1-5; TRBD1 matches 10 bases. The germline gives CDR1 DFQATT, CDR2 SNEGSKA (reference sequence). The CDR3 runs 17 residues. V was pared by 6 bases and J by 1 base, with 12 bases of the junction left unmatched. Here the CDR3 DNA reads TGCAGTGCCATGGGACAGGGGTTTGTGGGGAGCAATCAGCCCCAGCATTTT. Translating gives CSAMGQGFVGSNQPQHF.

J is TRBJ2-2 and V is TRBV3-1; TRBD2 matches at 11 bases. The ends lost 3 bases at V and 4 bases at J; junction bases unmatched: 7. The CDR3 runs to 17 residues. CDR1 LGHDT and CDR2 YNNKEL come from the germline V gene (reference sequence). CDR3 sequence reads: CASSQISGRVGTGELFF. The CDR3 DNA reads TGTGCCAGCAGCCAGATTAGCGGGAGGGTTGGCACCGGGGAGCTGTTTTTT.

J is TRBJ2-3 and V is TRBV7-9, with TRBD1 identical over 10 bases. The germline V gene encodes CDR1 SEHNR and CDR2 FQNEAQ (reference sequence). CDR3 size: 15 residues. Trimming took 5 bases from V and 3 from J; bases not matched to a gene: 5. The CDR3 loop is CASSTDRGPTDTQYF. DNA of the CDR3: TGTGCCAGCAGCACCGACAGGGGGCCTACAGATACGCAGTATTTT.

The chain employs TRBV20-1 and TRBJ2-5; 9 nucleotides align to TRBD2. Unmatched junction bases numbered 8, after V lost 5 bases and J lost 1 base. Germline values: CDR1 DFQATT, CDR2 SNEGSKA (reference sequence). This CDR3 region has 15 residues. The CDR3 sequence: CSAPPAGGSQETQYF. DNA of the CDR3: TGCAGTGCTCCCCCGGCGGGAGGGTCCCAAGAGACCCAGTACTTC.

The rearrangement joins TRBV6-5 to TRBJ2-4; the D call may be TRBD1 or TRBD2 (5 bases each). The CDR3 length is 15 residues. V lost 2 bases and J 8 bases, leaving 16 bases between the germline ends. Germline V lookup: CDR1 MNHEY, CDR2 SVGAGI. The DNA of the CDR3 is TGTGCCAGCAGTTACGGGGGACCCCCAGCGGACATTCAGTACTTC. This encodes CASSYGGPPADIQYF.

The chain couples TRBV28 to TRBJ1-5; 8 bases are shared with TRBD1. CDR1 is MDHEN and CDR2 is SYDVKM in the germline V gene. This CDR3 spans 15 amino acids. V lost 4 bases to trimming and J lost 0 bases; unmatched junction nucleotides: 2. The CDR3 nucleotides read TGTGCCAGCAGTTCAGGGGGCGCTAGCAATCAGCCCCAGCATTTT. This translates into CASSSGGASNQPQHF.

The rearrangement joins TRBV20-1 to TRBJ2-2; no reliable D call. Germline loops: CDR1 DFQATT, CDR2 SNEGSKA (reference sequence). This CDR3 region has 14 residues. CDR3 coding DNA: TGCAGCAGTTACGGGCGTGCGAACACCGGGGAGCTGTTTTTT. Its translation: CSSYGRANTGELFF.

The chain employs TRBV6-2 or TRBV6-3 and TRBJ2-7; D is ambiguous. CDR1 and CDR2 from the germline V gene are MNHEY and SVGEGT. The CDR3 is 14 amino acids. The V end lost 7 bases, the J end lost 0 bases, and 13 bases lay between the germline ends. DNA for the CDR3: TGTGCCAGCACTCGACACCTTAGCTCCTACGAGCAGTACTTC. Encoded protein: CASTRHLSSYEQYF.

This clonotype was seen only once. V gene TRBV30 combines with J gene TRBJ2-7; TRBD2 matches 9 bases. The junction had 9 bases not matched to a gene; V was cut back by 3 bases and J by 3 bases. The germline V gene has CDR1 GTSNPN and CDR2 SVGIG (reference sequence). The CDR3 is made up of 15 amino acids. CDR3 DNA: TGTGCCTGGAGCGCCGGACTAGCGAGCCACTACGAGCAGTACTTC. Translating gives CAWSAGLASHYEQYF.